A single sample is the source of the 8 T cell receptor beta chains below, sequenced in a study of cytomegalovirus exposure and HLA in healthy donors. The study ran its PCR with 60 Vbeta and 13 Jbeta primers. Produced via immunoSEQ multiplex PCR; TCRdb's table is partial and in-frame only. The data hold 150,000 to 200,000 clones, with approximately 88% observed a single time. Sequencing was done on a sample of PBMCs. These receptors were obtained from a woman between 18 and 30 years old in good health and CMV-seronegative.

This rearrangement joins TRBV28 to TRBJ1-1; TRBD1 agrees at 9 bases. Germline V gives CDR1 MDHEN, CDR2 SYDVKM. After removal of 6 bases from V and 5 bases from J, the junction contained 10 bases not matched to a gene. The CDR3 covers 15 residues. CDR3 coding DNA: TGTGCCAGCAGAAAATTACAGGGGGCGCGGACTGAAGCTTTCTTT. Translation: CASRKLQGARTEAFF.

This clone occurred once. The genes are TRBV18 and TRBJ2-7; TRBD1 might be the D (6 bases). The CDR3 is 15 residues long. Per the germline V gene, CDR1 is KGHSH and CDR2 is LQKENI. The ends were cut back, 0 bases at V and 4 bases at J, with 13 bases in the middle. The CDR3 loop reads CASSPPKGQGYEQYF. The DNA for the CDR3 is TGTGCCAGCTCACCACCGAAGGGTCAGGGGTACGAGCAGTACTTC.

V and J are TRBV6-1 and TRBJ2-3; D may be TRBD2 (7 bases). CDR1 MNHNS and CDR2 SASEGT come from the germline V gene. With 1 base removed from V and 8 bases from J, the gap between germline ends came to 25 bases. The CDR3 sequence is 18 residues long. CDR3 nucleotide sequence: TGTGCCAGCAGTGAAGGAGTAGCGGGCGGCCCCGCACAGGGTACGCAGTATTTT. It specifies CASSEGVAGGPAQGTQYF.

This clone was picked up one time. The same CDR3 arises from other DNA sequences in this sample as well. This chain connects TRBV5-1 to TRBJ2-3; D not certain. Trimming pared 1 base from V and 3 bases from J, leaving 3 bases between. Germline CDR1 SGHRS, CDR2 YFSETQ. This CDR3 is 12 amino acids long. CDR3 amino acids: CASSLSTDTQYF. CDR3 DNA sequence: TGCGCCAGCAGCTTGTCTACAGATACGCAGTATTTT.

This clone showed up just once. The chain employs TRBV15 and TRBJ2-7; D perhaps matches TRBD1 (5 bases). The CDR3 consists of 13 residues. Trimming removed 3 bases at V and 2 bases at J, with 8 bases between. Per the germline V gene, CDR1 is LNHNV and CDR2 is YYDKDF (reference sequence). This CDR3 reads CATSSLQAYEQYF. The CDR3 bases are TGTGCCACCAGCAGTTTACAGGCCTACGAGCAGTACTTC. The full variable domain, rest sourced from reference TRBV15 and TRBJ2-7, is DAMVIQNPRYQVTQFGKPVTLSCSQTLNHNVMYWYQQKSSQAPKLLFHYYDKDFNNEADTPDNFQSRRPNTSFCFLDIRSPGLGDTAMYLCATSSLQAYEQYFGPGTRLTVT.

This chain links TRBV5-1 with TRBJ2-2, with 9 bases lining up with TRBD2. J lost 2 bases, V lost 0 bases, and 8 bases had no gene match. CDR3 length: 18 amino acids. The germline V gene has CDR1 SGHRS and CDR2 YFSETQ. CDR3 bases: TGCGCCAGCAGCTTGGCGGCTAGCGGGGTCCCTAACACCGGGGAGCTGTTTTTT. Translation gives CASSLAASGVPNTGELFF.

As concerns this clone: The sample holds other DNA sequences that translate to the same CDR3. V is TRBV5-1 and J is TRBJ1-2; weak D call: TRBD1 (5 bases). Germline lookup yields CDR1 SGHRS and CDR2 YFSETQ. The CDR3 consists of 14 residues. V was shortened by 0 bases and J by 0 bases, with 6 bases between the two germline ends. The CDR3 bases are TGCGCCAGCAGCTTGGGACAGTCTAACTATGGCTACACCTTC. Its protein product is CASSLGQSNYGYTF.

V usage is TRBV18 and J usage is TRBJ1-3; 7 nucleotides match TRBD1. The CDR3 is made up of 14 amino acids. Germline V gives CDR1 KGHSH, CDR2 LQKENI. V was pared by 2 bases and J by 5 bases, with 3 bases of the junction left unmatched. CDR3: CASSPGTARNTIYF. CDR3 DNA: TGTGCCAGCTCACCAGGGACAGCGCGAAACACCATATATTTT.